Detailed here is one T cell receptor beta chain. Its antigen is unknown. The data were obtained in a study of PD-1 blockade in classical Hodgkin lymphoma. Some clones are missing from TCRdb's copy, which holds only in-frame ones; the method was immunoSEQ multiplex PCR. This table has some 30,000 clones, roughly 82% appearing once. From germline, CDR1 is MNHEY and CDR2 SMNVEV (reference sequence). With 4 bases removed from V and 0 bases from J, the gap between germline ends came to 16 bases. The CDR3 runs 17 residues. The study, taken as a whole, reports: Before treatment, TCR diversity in newly diagnosed patients was reportedly lower than in healthy donors. Researchers reported that CD4+ TCR diversity, though not CD8+, rose significantly by C4D1. Nivolumab initiated under 1 year post-ASCT led to patient exclusion.

Described time point: cycle 4 day 1 (C4D1), after more than five weeks of nivolumab. All trial patients relapsed after autologous stem cell transplantation. Complete response, partial response or progressive disease constituted the best responses recorded. The source of this sequence is a human donor with classical Hodgkin lymphoma. The genes are TRBV27 and TRBJ1-5; D uncertain. Sequences were derived from peripheral blood mononuclear cells (PBMCs), sampled before the fourth cycle of nivolumab. The CDR3 coding sequence is TGTGCCAGCAGTTCAAACCGTGGGTTGTATAGCAATCAGCCCCAGCATTTT. Protein: CASSSNRGLYSNQPQHF.